This is a list of T cell receptor beta chains from one sample in a study of blood T cell repertoires in COVID-19. Generated by immunoSEQ multiplex PCR, the TCRdb table keeps only in-frame clones and is missing some. The sample records 400,000 to 450,000 clones, 90% being singletons. Sequenced: PBMCs or T cells enriched from blood (not recorded which). The receptors derive from a man aged 18 to 29 who had recovered from COVID-19. Both conserved end residues are part of each CDR3. A D gene is named only where the DNA matches it firmly. The size of a clone is reported for some rows only, either as once, few or many, or as a class for expanded clones.

j_call d_call cdr3_length v_call clone_size cdr3_nt cdr3_aa
TRBJ1-4 TRBD1 12 TRBV25-1 . TGTGCCAGCAGGGACAGGATCCTAAAACTGTTTTTT CASRDRILKLFF
TRBJ2-2 . 15 TRBV7-2 . TGTGCCAGCAGCTCCGTCGGTCCGTTAACCGGGGAGCTGTTTTTT CASSSVGPLTGELFF
TRBJ2-1 TRBD2 16 TRBV4-2 once TGTGCCAGCAGCCAGAGCGGGAGGGGATCCTACAATGAGCAGTTCTTC CASSQSGRGSYNEQFF
TRBJ2-3 TRBD2 15 TRBV18 few TGTGCCAGCTCAAATCTAGCGGGAAACACAGATACGCAGTATTTT CASSNLAGNTDTQYF
TRBJ2-2 TRBD2 15 TRBV19 . TGTGCCAGTAGTAGCCTAGCGGGAGCTATGGGGGAGCTGTTTTTT CASSSLAGAMGELFF
TRBJ2-7 TRBD1 15 TRBV7-9 . TGTGCCAGCAGCTCGACAGGGGGCTTGAACGACGAGCAGTACTTC CASSSTGGLNDEQYF
TRBJ2-2 . 11 TRBV29-1 . TGCAGCGCTTGGGAGACCGGGGAGCTGTTTTTT CSAWETGELFF
TRBJ1-6 . 15 TRBV19 . TGTGCCAGTAGTATGTCGCCCGAGGTTTGGTCACCCCTCCACTTT CASSMSPEVWSPLHF
TRBJ2-7 . 14 TRBV3-1/TRBV3-2 . TGTGCCAGCAGCCAAGATGGTTGGAGCGACGAGCAGTACTTC CASSQDGWSDEQYF
TRBJ2-3 . 15 TRBV28 . TGTGCCAGCAGCCAGGGGTCCTGGAACACAGATACGCAGTATTTT CASSQGSWNTDTQYF
TRBJ2-1 TRBD2 17 TRBV5-1 . TGCGCCAGCGAACTGATGGCTAGCGGTAGCTCCTACAATGAGCAGTTCTTC CASELMASGSSYNEQFF
TRBJ1-2 TRBD1 15 TRBV6-5 . TGTGCCAGCAAGCCCCGGGACAGGGGTCCCTATGGCTACACCTTC CASKPRDRGPYGYTF
TRBJ1-2 TRBD1 14 TRBV3-1/TRBV3-2 . TGTGCCAGCAGCCAGAGGACAGGGGCGTGGGGCTACACCTTC CASSQRTGAWGYTF
TRBJ1-5 TRBD1 14 TRBV18 . TGTGCCAGCTCCCCAGGGACAGGGAGTCAGCCCCAGCATTTT CASSPGTGSQPQHF
TRBJ1-1 . 14 TRBV10-3 . TGTGCCATCAAGGACGCAGGGGAGAACACTGAAGCTTTCTTT CAIKDAGENTEAFF
TRBJ1-4 . 12 TRBV2 few TGTGCCAGCAACAGGGACAATGAAAAACTGTTTTTT CASNRDNEKLFF
TRBJ1-6 TRBD1 15 TRBV11-3 . TGTGCCAGCAGCCCCAGGGACAGGGGTAATTCACCCCTCCACTTT CASSPRDRGNSPLHF
TRBJ2-1 TRBD2 19 TRBV13 . TGTGCCAGCAGCTTCTCCCCCTACCTTATGGCGGGAGGTTTGAATGAGCAGTTCTTC CASSFSPYLMAGGLNEQFF
TRBJ1-1 . 17 TRBV27 . TGTGCCAGCAGTCTTATTGGGCGTCCGTTAATGAACACTGAAGCTTTCTTT CASSLIGRPLMNTEAFF
TRBJ2-1 . 11 TRBV27 once TGTGCCAGCCAGGATTTCAATGAGCAGTTCTTC CASQDFNEQFF
TRBJ1-1 . 14 TRBV3-1/TRBV3-2 . TGTGCCAGCAGCCACCCGGGGGGGCAGAATGAAGCTTTCTTT CASSHPGGQNEAFF
TRBJ2-2 . 15 TRBV27 once TGTGCCAGCAGTTTTAACTCCAGGGGAACCGGGGAGCTGTTTTTT CASSFNSRGTGELFF
TRBJ1-3 . 14 TRBV7-6 . TGTGCCAGCAGCTTTGCAGGGTATGGAAACACCATATATTTT CASSFAGYGNTIYF
TRBJ2-5 TRBD2 16 TRBV6-1 . TGTGCCAGCAGTGTCTTCAGCGGGGGGCCGGGAGAGACCCAGTACTTC CASSVFSGGPGETQYF
TRBJ1-2 TRBD1 14 TRBV18 . TGTGCCAGCTCACCAGGACAGGCGAACTATGGCTACACCTTC CASSPGQANYGYTF
TRBJ1-6 . 14 TRBV5-1 few TGCGCCAGCAGCTTGAGTCCGGATAATTCACCCCTCCACTTT CASSLSPDNSPLHF
TRBJ1-2 . 17 TRBV5-1 . TGCGCCAGCAGCCCAAGAGGGGACTATAGGGGTCTATATGGCTACACCTTC CASSPRGDYRGLYGYTF